The 20 T cell receptor beta chains listed next were all sequenced from one sample in a study of T cell repertoires in cytomegalovirus infection. TCRdb re-called the reads with MiXCR, one entry per CDR3 protein. The data hold fewer than 550,000 distinct CDR3 sequences, with 16% observed a single time. The sequenced sample consisted of CD8+ T cells from PBMCs. These receptors were collected from a human donor in good health (CMV status not recorded). Some clones in this sample may be carry-over from other donors' samples.

There are a few counts of this clonotype. J is TRBJ1-1 and V is TRBV6-6, with D possibly matching TRBD1 (6 bases). From germline, CDR1 is MNHNY and CDR2 SVGAGI (reference sequence). Trimming removed 5 bases from V and 7 bases from J, with 17 bases in between. The CDR3 totals 14 residues. In DNA, the CDR3 is TGTGCCAGCAGTACCCAAAGGGGGGGGGGTGAAGCTTTCTTT. This encodes CASSTQRGGGEAFF.

The chain carries TRBV28 and TRBJ1-3, with a weak D call TRBD1 (6 bases). The CDR3 sequence is 14 residues long. V dropped 7 bases and J dropped 9 bases, with 19 bases sitting between them. Germline CDR1 reads MDHEN; CDR2 reads SYDVKM. The CDR3 sequence: CASTPGQLLATIYF. The CDR3 nucleotides read TGTGCCAGCACACCGGGACAACTACTTGCCACCATATATTTT.

This clonotype was seen ten or more times. This rearrangement joins TRBV2 to TRBJ2-7; D could derive from TRBD1 or TRBD2 (5 bases each). Germline V gene lookup returns CDR1 SNHLY and CDR2 FYNNEI. The V gene lost 8 bases and the J gene lost 7 bases, with 18 bases spanning the gap. The CDR3 sequence is 13 residues long. CDR3 nucleotides: TGTGCCAGCTTCCGGGACGGTCCTAGGGAGCAGTACTTC. This gives the protein CASFRDGPREQYF.

The chain has TRBV4-2 and TRBJ1-5; D is unresolved. This CDR3 is built from 15 residues. Deletions cut 0 bases from V and 0 bases from J, with 6 bases between. CDR1 and CDR2 from the germline V gene are LGHNA and YNFKEQ. This CDR3 is CASSQDSYSNQPQHF. In DNA, the CDR3 is TGTGCCAGCAGCCAAGATTCTTATAGCAATCAGCCCCAGCATTTT.

In its sample, this clonotype was seen many times. The V gene is TRBV7-9, the J gene TRBJ1-6, with TRBD1 matching over 8 bases. The CDR3 covers 15 residues. Germline CDR1 is SEHNR and CDR2 is FQNEAQ (reference sequence). The V gene end was trimmed by 2 bases and the J gene end by 10 bases; junction bases not matched to a gene: 7. The CDR3, as DNA: TGTGCCAGCAGCTTAAGGGACAGGTCGACCTCACCCCTCCACTTT. Its protein product is CASSLRDRSTSPLHF.

This chain joins TRBV20-1 and TRBJ2-3; a weak D match, TRBD2 (6 bases). The CDR3 has 18 amino acids. The V gene lost 6 bases and the J gene lost 2 bases, with 27 bases spanning the gap. The germline V gene has CDR1 DFQATT and CDR2 SNEGSKA (reference sequence). The CDR3 loop reads CSALPGRRGDEFTDTQYF. CDR3 in DNA: TGCAGTGCCCTCCCGGGTAGGCGGGGTGACGAATTCACAGATACGCAGTATTTT.

To note about this clonotype: With a much larger clone just one base away, this may be a read error. The V gene is TRBV10-3, the J gene TRBJ1-1; no reliable D call. The germline V gene has CDR1 ENHRY and CDR2 SYGVKD. The CDR3 consists of 16 residues. DNA for the CDR3: TGTGCCATCAGTGAGTCGCCGGGTGAGGTGAACACTGAAGCTTGCTTT. This sequence encodes CAISESPGEVNTEACF.

The rearrangement links TRBV19 to TRBJ2-2; D possibly uses TRBD1 or TRBD2 (7 bases each). CDR1 is LNHDA, CDR2 SQIVND, per germline (reference sequence). The CDR3 consists of 17 residues. Trimming pared 3 bases from V and 6 bases from J, leaving 20 bases between. CDR3: CASSIDREGTMAGELFF. The CDR3 DNA sequence: TGTGCCAGTAGTATCGACAGGGAAGGGACTATGGCCGGGGAGCTGTTTTTT.

This clonotype was observed a handful of times. The genes are TRBV4-1 and TRBJ2-5; a weak D match, TRBD1 (5 bases). The germline gives CDR1 MGHRA, CDR2 YSYEKL. V was cut by 1 base and J by 1 base, with 13 bases left in between. The CDR3 is made up of 16 amino acids. The CDR3 DNA sequence: TGCGCCAGCAGCCAAGTCCTGCAGGGCCTCCAAGAGACCCAGTACTTC. Protein product: CASSQVLQGLQETQYF.

This clonotype was recorded only once. CDR3: CASSESSSGQGSYGYTF. For the CDR3, the DNA is TGCGCCAGCAGTGAGTCTTCATCGGGACAGGGGTCCTATGGCTACACCTTC. The V call is TRBV10-2, the J call TRBJ1-2; 10 bases match TRBD1. Trimming cost V 0 bases and J 4 bases; bases outside gene matches: 8. This CDR3 contains 17 residues. The germline V gene has CDR1 WSHSY and CDR2 SAAADI.

The chain combines TRBV7-8 with TRBJ1-1; TRBD1 aligns across 9 bases. The CDR3 consists of 15 residues. J gave up 4 bases and V 1 base, and 4 bases lay outside the gene matches. The germline V gene encodes CDR1 SGHVS and CDR2 FQNEAQ. The CDR3 DNA reads TGTGCCAGCAGCTTAGGGGACAGGGCGACCACTGAAGCTTTCTTT. Translated, it gives CASSLGDRATTEAFF.

CDR3 DNA sequence: TGTGCCAGTAGTATCAGGGGTTTTAGCAATCAGCCCCAGCATTTT. Amino acids: CASSIRGFSNQPQHF. V is TRBV19 and J is TRBJ1-5; the D gene is possibly TRBD1 (6 bases). The CDR3 has 15 amino acids. Germline CDR1 is LNHDA and CDR2 is SQIVND (reference sequence). V dropped 3 bases and J dropped 0 bases, with 9 bases sitting between them.

This clonotype was seen many times. J is TRBJ2-7 and V is TRBV7-9, with 9 positions matching TRBD1. Germline CDR1 reads SEHNR; CDR2 reads FQNEAQ (reference sequence). CDR3 length: 13 amino acids. V dropped 4 bases and J dropped 7; count of bases not matched to a gene: 5. The CDR3 nucleotides are TGTGCCAGCAGCTACGGGACAGGGCGAGAGCAGTACTTC. As protein: CASSYGTGREQYF. Drawing the rest from reference TRBV7-9 and TRBJ2-7, the complete variable domain is DTGVSQNPRHKITKRGQNVTFRCDPISEHNRLYWYRQTLGQGPEFLTYFQNEAQLEKSRLLSDRFSAERPKGSFSTLEIQRTEQGDSAMYLCASSYGTGREQYFGPGTRLTVT.

This clonotype has a count of ten or more. The rearrangement joins TRBV11-2 to TRBJ1-6, with D uncertain. Germline lookup yields CDR1 SGHAT and CDR2 FQNNGV. CDR3 length equals 13 residues. The V end was cut by 5 bases, the J end by 8 bases, with 10 bases between. CDR3: CASSAAPHSPLHF. The DNA of the CDR3 is TGTGCCAGCAGCGCGGCCCCACATTCACCCCTCCACTTT.

This clonotype was observed a few times. This rearrangement joins TRBV20-1 to TRBJ2-7; maybe TRBD1 (5 bases). Germline CDR1 DFQATT, CDR2 SNEGSKA (reference sequence). Between the trimmed V and J ends, which lost 5 bases and 2 bases, there was a span of 19 bases. The CDR3 runs to 15 residues. As DNA, the CDR3 is TGCAGTGCTGGACATTCGCGAGAGATCCCCTACGAGCAGTACTTC. It codes for CSAGHSREIPYEQYF.

This clonotype was recorded many times. The genes are TRBV7-2 and TRBJ2-5, with 9 bases matching TRBD1. After removal of 5 bases from V and 5 bases from J, the junction contained 18 bases not matched to a gene. The CDR3 spans 18 residues. Germline CDR1 SGHTA, CDR2 FQGNSA. The CDR3 DNA is TGTGCCAGCAGCCCGACACAGGGGGCCCTACTTGTAGGGGAGACCCAGTACTTC. Its translation is CASSPTQGALLVGETQYF.

The chain links TRBV4-2 to TRBJ2-7; D perhaps matches TRBD1 (5 bases). This CDR3 has 16 residues. Trimming removed 0 bases from V and 0 bases from J, with 12 bases in between. Germline V CDR1 and CDR2: LGHNA, YNFKEQ. The CDR3 here is CASSQEGDSSSYEQYF. The CDR3 coding sequence is TGTGCCAGCAGCCAAGAAGGAGACAGTAGCTCCTACGAGCAGTACTTC.

The chain joins TRBV19 to TRBJ1-5; maybe TRBD1 (5 bases). Germline V gene data show CDR1 as LNHDA and CDR2 as SQIVND (reference sequence). V was cut by 2 bases and J by 7 bases, with 12 bases left in between. This CDR3 region has 14 residues. The CDR3 region has the DNA TGTGCCAGTAGTATAACCAGGGTGAACCAGCCCCAGCATTTT. Translating it yields CASSITRVNQPQHF.

This clonotype was counted ten times or more. CDR3 nucleotides: TGTGCCAGCAGCTTGGGACCTTCTAGGGGCACAGATACGCAGTATTTT. Its translation: CASSLGPSRGTDTQYF. The gene calls are TRBV7-8 and TRBJ2-3; TRBD1 or TRBD2 may be the D gene (5 bases each). This CDR3 has 16 residues. The germline V gene has CDR1 SGHVS and CDR2 FQNEAQ. The V and J ends lost 3 bases and 1 base respectively, with 14 bases between them.

The sample holds many counts of this clonotype. This sequence joins TRBV7-6 and TRBJ2-3, with TRBD1 matching over 7 bases. V gave up 5 bases and J gave up 1 base; unmatched junction bases: 9. Germline V gives CDR1 SGHVS, CDR2 FNYEAQ. The CDR3 is 16 residues long. The DNA of the CDR3 is TGTGCCAGCAGCCTCCTCGTGGGACAGCGCACAGATACGCAGTATTTT. Protein: CASSLLVGQRTDTQYF.